This T cell receptor beta chain was sequenced in a study of T cell responses to AZD1222 COVID-19 vaccine. Overall study results and limits: The donors showed a predominance of white British ancestry and of females, with possible underestimation of clonal diversity.

This clone was seen only once. Its antigen is unidentified. Per the germline V gene, CDR1 is SNHLY and CDR2 is FYNNEI. Trimming stripped 3 bases from V and 3 bases from J, with 17 bases between. The CDR3 loop spans 16 amino acids. Profiled with immunoSEQ multiplex PCR; TCRdb holds only in-frame clones, not every one. The table lists some 120,000 clones, approximately 85% of them singletons, with about 8.3% in the top ten. The sample in question was peripheral blood, obtained on day 0 of AZD1222 vaccination. This sequence originates from an adult in good health. The chain employs TRBV2 and TRBJ1-2; D gene uncertain. CDR3 region: CASSESGGPTHYGYTF. CDR3 DNA sequence: TGTGCCAGCAGTGAGTCGGGAGGCCCAACTCACTATGGCTACACCTTC.